This TCR beta chain was recorded in a study of Graves' ophthalmopathy and Graves' hyperthyroidism. Notes on the study in general: A classifier, a 13-signature model, separated ophthalmopathy from stable hyperthyroidism with around 88% sensitivity and 65% to 83% specificity. Blood shared most expanded thyroid clonotypes above 0.001 frequency.

Hyperthyroidism patients, all newly diagnosed, had under 2 months' duration and ages of 18 to 65. Enrollment excluded any patients with other autoimmune diseases, uncontrolled infections, pregnancy or lactation. This clonotype occurred a few times. No antigen is known for it. Germline-derived CDR1 and CDR2 are DFQATT and SNEGSKA (reference sequence). The CDR3 runs to 12 residues. The authors amplified TCR beta CDR3 regions from RNA transcripts. An initial RT-PCR round employing HTBI primers preceded a second-round multiplex PCR. A single record per CDR3 protein comes from TCRdb applying MiXCR to the multiplex PCR reads. The repertoire has about 550,000 distinct CDR3 sequences, under 40% of them found once; the top ten carry approximately 4.1%.

This receptor was obtained from an adult man with Graves' hyperthyroidism. The sequenced sample was peripheral blood or thyroid tissue (not recorded which). V and J are TRBV20-1 and TRBJ2-5; 9 bases align to TRBD2. Near its end, the DNA agrees better with TRBJ2-1, so the J call may be wrong. The CDR3, as DNA: TGCAGTGCTACGGGACTAGCCAATGAGCAGTTCTTC. It translates to CSATGLANEQFF.